This TCR beta chain is drawn from a study of T cells in Graves' hyperthyroidism and ophthalmopathy. The source material, RNA transcripts, was used to amplify TCR beta CDR3 regions. The HTBI primer set was used in a first-round RT-PCR of the TCR CDR3. Each CDR3 protein gets one entry after TCRdb re-called the multiplex PCR reads with MiXCR. The sample has a few hundred thousand distinct CDR3 sequences, 15% seen once. In this sample, this clonotype turned up a few times. Its antigen is not known. Study observations and caveats: With a median lead of 6.5 months before onset, the model predicted ophthalmopathy. Blood held most thyroid clonotypes expanded above 0.001 frequency.

Not enrolled were patients with uncontrolled infection, other autoimmune disease, pregnancy or lactation. The germline V and J ends were trimmed by 5 bases and 4 bases, with 8 bases remaining between them. The V gene's germline CDR1 is KGHDR and CDR2 SFDVKD. There are 13 residues in the CDR3. The specimen was blood. The chain is built from TRBV24-1 and TRBJ2-1, with unresolved D. This clonotype originated in a woman aged 60-70 years with Graves' ophthalmopathy. CDR3 sequence: CATSADGYNEQFF. DNA of the CDR3: TGTGCCACCAGTGCCGACGGATACAATGAGCAGTTCTTC.